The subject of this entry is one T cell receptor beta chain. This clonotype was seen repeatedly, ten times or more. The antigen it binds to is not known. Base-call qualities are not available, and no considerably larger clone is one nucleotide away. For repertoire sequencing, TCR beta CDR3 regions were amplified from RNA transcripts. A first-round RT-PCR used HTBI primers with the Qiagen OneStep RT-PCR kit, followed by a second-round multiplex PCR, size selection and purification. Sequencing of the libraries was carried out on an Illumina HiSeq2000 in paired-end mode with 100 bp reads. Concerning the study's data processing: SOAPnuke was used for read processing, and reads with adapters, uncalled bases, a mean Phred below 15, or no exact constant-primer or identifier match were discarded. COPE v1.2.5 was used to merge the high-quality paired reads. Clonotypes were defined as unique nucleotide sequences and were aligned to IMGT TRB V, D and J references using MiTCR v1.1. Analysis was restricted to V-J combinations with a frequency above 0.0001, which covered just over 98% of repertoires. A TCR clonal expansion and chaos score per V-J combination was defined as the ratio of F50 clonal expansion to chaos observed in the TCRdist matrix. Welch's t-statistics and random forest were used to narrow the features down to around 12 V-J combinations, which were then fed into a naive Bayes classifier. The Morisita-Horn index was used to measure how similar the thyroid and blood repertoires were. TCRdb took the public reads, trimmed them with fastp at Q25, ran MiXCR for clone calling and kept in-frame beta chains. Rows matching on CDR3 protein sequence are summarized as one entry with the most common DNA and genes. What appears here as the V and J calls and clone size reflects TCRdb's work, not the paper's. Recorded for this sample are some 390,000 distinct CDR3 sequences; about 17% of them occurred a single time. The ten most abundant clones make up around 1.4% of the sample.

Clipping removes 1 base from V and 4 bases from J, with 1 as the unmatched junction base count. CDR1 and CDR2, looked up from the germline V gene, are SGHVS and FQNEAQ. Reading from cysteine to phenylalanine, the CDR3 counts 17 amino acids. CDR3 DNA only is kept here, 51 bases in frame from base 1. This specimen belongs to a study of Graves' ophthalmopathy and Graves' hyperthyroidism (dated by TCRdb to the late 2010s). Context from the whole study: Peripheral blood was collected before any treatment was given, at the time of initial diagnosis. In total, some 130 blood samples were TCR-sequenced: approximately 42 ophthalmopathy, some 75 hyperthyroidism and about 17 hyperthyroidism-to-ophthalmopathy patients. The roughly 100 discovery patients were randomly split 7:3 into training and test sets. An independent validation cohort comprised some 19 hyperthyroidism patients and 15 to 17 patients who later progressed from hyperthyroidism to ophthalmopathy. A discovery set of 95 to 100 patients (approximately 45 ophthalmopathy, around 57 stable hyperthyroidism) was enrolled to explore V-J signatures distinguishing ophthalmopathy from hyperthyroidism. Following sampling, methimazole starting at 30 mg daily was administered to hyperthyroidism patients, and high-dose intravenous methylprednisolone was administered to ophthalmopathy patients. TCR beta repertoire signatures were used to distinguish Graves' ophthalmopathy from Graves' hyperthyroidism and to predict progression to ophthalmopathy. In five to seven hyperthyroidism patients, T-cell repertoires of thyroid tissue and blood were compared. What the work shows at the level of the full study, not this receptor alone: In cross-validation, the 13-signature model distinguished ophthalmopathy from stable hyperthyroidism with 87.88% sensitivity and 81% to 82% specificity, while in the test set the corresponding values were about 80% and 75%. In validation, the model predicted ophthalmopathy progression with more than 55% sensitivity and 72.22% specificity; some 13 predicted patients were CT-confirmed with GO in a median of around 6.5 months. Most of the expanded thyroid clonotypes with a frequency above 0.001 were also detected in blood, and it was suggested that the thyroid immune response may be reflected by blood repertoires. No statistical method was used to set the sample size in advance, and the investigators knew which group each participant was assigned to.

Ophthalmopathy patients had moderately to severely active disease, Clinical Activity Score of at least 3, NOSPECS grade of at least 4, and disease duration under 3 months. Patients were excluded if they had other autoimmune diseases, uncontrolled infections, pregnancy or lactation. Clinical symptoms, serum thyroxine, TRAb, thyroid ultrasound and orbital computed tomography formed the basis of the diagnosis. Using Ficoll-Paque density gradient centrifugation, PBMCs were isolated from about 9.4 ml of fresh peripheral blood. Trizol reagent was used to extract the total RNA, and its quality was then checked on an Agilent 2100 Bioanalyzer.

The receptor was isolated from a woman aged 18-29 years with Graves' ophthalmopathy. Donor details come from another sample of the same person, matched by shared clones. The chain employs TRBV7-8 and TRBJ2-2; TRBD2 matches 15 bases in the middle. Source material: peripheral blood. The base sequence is TGTGCCAGCAGCTTAGGGACTAGCGGGAGGGCCACCGGGGAGCTGTTTTTT. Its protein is CASSLGTSGRATGELFF.